The 29 T cell receptor beta chains listed next were all sequenced from one sample in a study of T cell changes during pregnancy in multiple sclerosis. Using immunoSEQ multiplex PCR, the repertoire was profiled, and TCRdb retains in-frame clones only, with some absent. The data show tens of thousands of clones, 85% to 95% seen once. The sample consisted of CD4+ T cells from peripheral blood mononuclear cells, taken in the third trimester of pregnancy. The receptors stem from a female donor with multiple sclerosis, enrolled in a pregnancy study.

This clone appeared a single time. The rearrangement uses TRBV19 and TRBJ2-3; possibly TRBD2 for D (5 bases). Germline CDR1 LNHDA, CDR2 SQIVND (reference sequence). V was clipped by 6 bases and J by 0 bases, with 19 bases between them. This CDR3 contains 17 residues. DNA for the CDR3: TGTGCCAGTAGGAGAAAGGCAGTTTGGACTAGCACAGATACGCAGTATTTT. Amino acids: CASRRKAVWTSTDTQYF.

This rearrangement joins TRBV2 to TRBJ2-7; D perhaps matches TRBD2 (5 bases). Germline values: CDR1 SNHLY, CDR2 FYNNEI. This CDR3 is 12 amino acids long. Trimming stripped 4 bases from V and 5 bases from J, with 9 bases between. The chain's CDR3 is CASSVGLNEQYF. The CDR3 DNA reads TGTGCCAGCAGTGTAGGACTGAACGAGCAGTACTTC.

The chain combines TRBV6-5 with TRBJ1-4, with 11 bases identical to TRBD1. Germline V gene lookup returns CDR1 MNHEY and CDR2 SVGAGI. The CDR3 is made up of 16 amino acids. Trimming removed 0 bases from V and 6 bases from J; junction bases left unmatched: 3. This CDR3 is CASSYSRTGGHEKLFF. CDR3 DNA sequence: TGTGCCAGCAGTTACTCACGGACAGGGGGCCATGAAAAACTGTTTTTT.

The chain is built from TRBV10-3 and TRBJ1-3; 7 bases are shared with TRBD1. The CDR3 runs to 20 residues. V trimming: 6 bases; J trimming: 1 base; junction bases outside the gene matches: 21. Germline CDR1 is ENHRY and CDR2 is SYGVKD. The CDR3 DNA sequence: TGTGCCATCAGGGGGCATGGACAGGAGAAAAGCACATGGTCTGGAAACACCATATATTTT. Residues: CAIRGHGQEKSTWSGNTIYF.

This clone was seen only once. CDR3 nucleotides: TGTGCCAGCAGTTACGGACTAGCTTGGTTCTTC. It codes for CASSYGLAWFF. The chain links TRBV6-5 to TRBJ2-1; 8 bases are shared with TRBD2. After removal of 2 bases from V and 15 bases from J, the junction contained 3 bases not matched to a gene. The germline V gene encodes CDR1 MNHEY and CDR2 SVGAGI. This CDR3 contains 11 residues.

The chain uses TRBV2 and TRBJ2-7; 8 bases map to TRBD1. Germline loops: CDR1 SNHLY, CDR2 FYNNEI. This CDR3 is 14 amino acids long. V shed 8 bases and J 1 base; nucleotides not matched to a gene: 7. The CDR3 nucleotides read TGTGCCAGCGCCGGGACAGGCAAGTCCTACGAGCAGTACTTC. Protein: CASAGTGKSYEQYF.

V and J are TRBV19 and TRBJ1-4; D may be TRBD1 (5 bases). Between the trimmed V and J ends, which lost 6 bases and 0 bases, there was a span of 8 bases. CDR1 is LNHDA and CDR2 is SQIVND in the germline V gene (reference sequence). The CDR3 runs to 14 residues. In DNA form, the CDR3 reads TGTGCCAGTAGGGAGACAGCAACTAATGAAAAACTGTTTTTT. Its translation is CASRETATNEKLFF.

The chain combines TRBV6-6 with TRBJ1-2, with a possible D match to TRBD1 (5 bases). This CDR3 region has 16 residues. V gave up 4 bases and J gave up 3 bases, with 18 bases separating them. CDR1 is MNHNY, CDR2 SVGAGI, per germline (reference sequence). The CDR3 loop reads CASSSTAIPSYYGYTF. In DNA form, the CDR3 reads TGTGCCAGCAGTTCGACAGCAATTCCCAGCTACTATGGCTACACCTTC.

The V and J genes are TRBV5-5 and TRBJ2-7; D remains unclear. The CDR3 is 14 amino acids. Looked up from germline, CDR1 is SGHKS and CDR2 is YYEKEE (reference sequence). V lost 0 bases, J lost 3 bases, and 10 bases lay in between. The CDR3, as DNA: TGTGCCAGCAGCTTGGTCCAGGCTTACTACGAGCAGTACTTC. The encoded protein is CASSLVQAYYEQYF.

The gene calls are TRBV29-1 and TRBJ2-3; a weak D match, TRBD2 (6 bases). The V and J ends lost 3 bases and 4 bases respectively, with 14 bases between them. This CDR3 contains 14 residues. Germline CDR1 is SQVTM and CDR2 is ANQGSEA. As DNA, the CDR3 is TGCAGCGTTGACCTCGCGGGAAGGGCAGATACGCAGTATTTT. This codes for CSVDLAGRADTQYF.

The chain carries TRBV11-3 and TRBJ2-1; TRBD2 aligns across 9 bases. CDR1 is SGHNT and CDR2 is YENEEA in the germline V gene. After removal of 7 bases from V and 2 bases from J, the junction contained 18 bases not matched to a gene. CDR3 length: 19 amino acids. The CDR3 sequence is CASTLPQALAGITYNEQFF. CDR3 in DNA: TGTGCCAGCACCCTCCCCCAGGCCCTAGCGGGAATCACCTACAATGAGCAGTTCTTC.

The chain couples TRBV2 to TRBJ2-3, with 8 bases that match TRBD2. The V segment lost 7 bases and the J segment 3 bases; nucleotides outside the gene matches: 3. CDR1 and CDR2 from the germline V gene are SNHLY and FYNNEI. The CDR3 contains 13 residues. The CDR3 DNA reads TGTGCCAGCATGGCTAGCGGGACAGATACGCAGTATTTT. It is translated as CASMASGTDTQYF.

The sample holds one count of this clone. The J gene is TRBJ1-2, the V gene TRBV5-1, with TRBD1 matching over 8 bases. There are 13 residues in the CDR3. The V segment lost 2 bases and the J segment 10 bases; nucleotides outside the gene matches: 7. Germline lookup yields CDR1 SGHRS and CDR2 YFSETQ. CDR3 sequence (DNA): TGCGCCAGCAGCTTTTGGCAGGGGGCGTTCTACACCTTC. This translates into CASSFWQGAFYTF.

The chain is built from TRBV4-3 and TRBJ2-2; perhaps TRBD2 as D (5 bases). The CDR3 is made up of 16 amino acids. Germline-derived CDR1 and CDR2 are LGHNA and YSLEER. Trimming pared 1 base from V and 5 bases from J, leaving 14 bases between. The CDR3 DNA reads TGCGCCAGCAGCCAAGCGGCGCAAACTAGAACCGGGGAGCTGTTTTTT. Translating it yields CASSQAAQTRTGELFF.

This clone was found once. This chain links TRBV5-1 with TRBJ1-4; D is perhaps TRBD1 (5 bases). Germline V lookup: CDR1 SGHRS, CDR2 YFSETQ. The CDR3 is 15 residues long. Trimming stripped 4 bases from V and 5 bases from J, with 15 bases between. CDR3 nucleotide sequence: TGCGCCAGCAGCCGGGCGGGGACCTACAATGAAAAACTGTTTTTT. Encoded protein: CASSRAGTYNEKLFF.

This sequence joins TRBV13 and TRBJ2-7; 7 nucleotides agree with TRBD2. The J segment lost 0 bases and the V segment lost 1 base, leaving 0 bases of the junction unmatched. CDR3 length equals 14 residues. The germline V gene has CDR1 PRHDT and CDR2 FYEKMQ (reference sequence). The DNA of the CDR3 is TGTGCCAGCAGCTTAGAGCGGGGCTCCTACGAGCAGTACTTC. It translates to CASSLERGSYEQYF.

This chain uses TRBV7-8 with TRBJ2-5; TRBD2 matches at 16 bases. In germline, CDR1 is SGHVS, CDR2 FQNEAQ. The CDR3 extends over 15 amino acids. The ends lost 3 bases at V and 11 bases at J; junction bases unmatched: 6. The CDR3 loop is CASSLEGTSGRVQYF. CDR3 in DNA: TGTGCCAGCAGCTTGGAGGGGACTAGCGGGAGGGTTCAGTACTTC.

V is TRBV4-2 and J is TRBJ2-1; 8 bases align to TRBD2. The CDR3 is made up of 15 amino acids. V lost 0 bases and J lost 6; bases outside the gene matches: 4. Germline V gives CDR1 LGHNA, CDR2 YNFKEQ. The CDR3 protein is CASSQDGGLVNEQFF. Written as DNA, the CDR3 is TGTGCCAGCAGCCAAGATGGGGGACTAGTCAATGAGCAGTTCTTC.

The CDR3: CASSATDLPYNEQFF. In DNA, the CDR3 is TGTGCCAGCAGCGCGACGGACTTACCGTACAATGAGCAGTTCTTC. The chain links TRBV9 to TRBJ2-1, with D possibly TRBD2 on 5 matching bases. This CDR3 region has 15 residues. Germline CDR1 reads SGDLS; CDR2 reads YYNGEE. V gave up 3 bases and J gave up 4 bases, with 14 bases separating them.

This chain links TRBV5-1 with TRBJ1-2; D call uncertain. The CDR3 is 13 amino acids. Germline-derived CDR1 and CDR2 are SGHRS and YFSETQ. Trimming stripped 2 bases from V and 6 bases from J, with 11 bases between. DNA for the CDR3: TGCGCCAGCAGCTTTGAGGGAATTGATGGCTACACCTTC. This sequence encodes CASSFEGIDGYTF.

Turning to this clone: A junction end diverges from the germline sequence, so it may reflect a read error. The V and J genes are TRBV7-7 and TRBJ2-5, with 7 bases fitting TRBD1. CDR1 is SSHAT, CDR2 FNYEAQ, per germline (reference sequence). This CDR3 contains 14 residues. CDR3: CASSPAGTAKTQYF. CDR3 in DNA: TGTGCTAGCAGCCCCGCCGGGACAGCAAAGACCCAGTACTTC. The full variable domain, completed using reference TRBV7-7 and TRBJ2-5, is GAGVSQSPRYKVTKRGQDVTLRCDPISSHATLYWYQQALGQGPEFLTYFNYEAQPDKSGLPSDRFSAERPEGSISTLTIQRTEQRDSAMYRCASSPAGTAKTQYFGPGTRLLVL.

The chain joins TRBV5-1 to TRBJ2-7, with D hard to call. The germline CDR1 and CDR2 sequences are SGHRS and YFSETQ. Deletions cut 0 bases from V and 9 bases from J, with 13 bases between. The CDR3 extends over 13 amino acids. The CDR3 DNA follows: TGCGCCAGCAGCTTGGGACGAGGATCGGGGCAGTACTTC. Its translation is CASSLGRGSGQYF.

This chain connects TRBV6-1 to TRBJ2-6, with 8 bases that match TRBD2. The germline CDR1 and CDR2 sequences are MNHNS and SASEGT. J gave up 0 bases and V 4 bases, and 8 bases lay outside the gene matches. The CDR3 is 18 amino acids. The CDR3 region is CASSALAGGYSGANVLTF. Here the CDR3 DNA reads TGTGCCAGCAGTGCTCTAGCGGGCGGGTACTCTGGGGCCAACGTCCTGACTTTC.

V usage is TRBV27 and J usage is TRBJ2-3, with 9 bases aligning to TRBD1. Germline V gene sequence: CDR1 MNHEY, CDR2 SMNVEV (reference sequence). The CDR3 spans 15 residues. Trimming at V came to 4 bases and at J to 2 bases, leaving 4 bases not matched to a gene. DNA for the CDR3: TGTGCCAGCAGTTGGAACAGGGGGCCCACAGATACGCAGTATTTT. As protein: CASSWNRGPTDTQYF.

This chain links TRBV30 with TRBJ1-5; 8 bases match TRBD1. The CDR3 loop spans 13 amino acids. V dropped 1 base and J dropped 7; count of bases not matched to a gene: 3. Germline CDR1 reads GTSNPN; CDR2 reads SVGIG (reference sequence). The chain's CDR3 is CAWSAGGRQPQHF. CDR3 DNA: TGTGCCTGGAGTGCAGGGGGCAGACAGCCCCAGCATTTT.

This clone occurred a few times. The chain has TRBV7-2 and TRBJ1-1; TRBD1 matches 7 bases. The CDR3 loop spans 14 amino acids. Germline-derived CDR1 and CDR2 are SGHTA and FQGNSA. Trimming removed 7 bases from V and 1 base from J; junction bases left unmatched: 6. The CDR3 loop is CASTADRKNTEAFF. For the CDR3, the DNA is TGTGCCAGCACCGCGGACAGGAAGAACACTGAAGCTTTCTTT. Based on the CDR3 plus reference TRBV7-2 and TRBJ1-1, the full variable domain is GAGVSQSPSNKVTEKGKDVELRCDPISGHTALYWYRQSLGQGLEFLIYFQGNSAPDKSGLPSDRFSAERTGGSVSTLTIQRTQQEDSAVYLCASTADRKNTEAFFGQGTRLTVV.

The gene calls are TRBV5-1 and TRBJ2-7, with a possible D match to TRBD1 (5 bases). Trimming left V 3 bases short and J 3 bases short, with 16 bases between. Per the germline V gene, CDR1 is SGHRS and CDR2 is YFSETQ. The CDR3 has 15 residues. The CDR3 spells CASSSQGPPRYEQYF. The DNA for the CDR3 is TGCGCCAGCAGCTCCCAGGGTCCCCCTCGCTACGAGCAGTACTTC.

This rearrangement joins TRBV28 to TRBJ2-5; TRBD2 aligns across 13 bases. After removal of 2 bases from V and 4 bases from J, the junction contained 7 bases not matched to a gene. This CDR3 spans 17 amino acids. CDR1 is MDHEN and CDR2 is SYDVKM in the germline V gene. The CDR3 is CASSLGSLAGGTETQYF. The CDR3 DNA sequence: TGTGCCAGCAGTTTAGGTTCACTAGCGGGAGGGACAGAGACCCAGTACTTC.

Here the CDR3 DNA reads TGTGCCAGCAGTTTCCAAGGACTAGCGTTTTTCTTC. It codes for CASSFQGLAFFF. The V and J genes are TRBV28 and TRBJ2-1; 9 bases are a match to TRBD2. With V trimmed by 3 bases and J by 16 bases, 7 bases remained unmatched. CDR3 size: 12 residues. Germline assignment: CDR1 MDHEN and CDR2 SYDVKM.